A selection of T cell receptor beta chains follows, all from one sample in a study of radiotherapy plus CTLA-4 blockade in lung cancer. The assay was immunoSEQ multiplex PCR, and TCRdb's table has in-frame clones only and misses some. Counted here are 45,000 or so clones, roughly 76% occurring once; the ten biggest clones make up around 8%. Sequences were derived from peripheral blood, sampled from a patient treated with radiotherapy plus ipilimumab. All receptors come from a human donor with non-small cell lung cancer who had stable disease on radiotherapy plus ipilimumab. Each CDR3 is given with its conserved first and last residue. The D gene is left open where the match is weak. Clone size is shown for a subset of rows, as once, few, many or a class of expanded clone.

v_call	d_call	j_call	clone_size	cdr3_nt	cdr3_aa
TRBV5-8	TRBD1	TRBJ1-3	NA	TGTGCCAGCAGCCTGTGGCAGGGGGTCTTCTCTGGAAACACCATATATTTT	CASSLWQGVFSGNTIYF
TRBV7-6	TRBD1	TRBJ1-4	NA	TGTGCCAGCAGCCCCCGACAGGGGAATGAAAAACTGTTTTTT	CASSPRQGNEKLFF
TRBV7-2	NA	TRBJ1-3	NA	TGTGCCAGCAGCCATACAGGGACAAACACCATATATTTT	CASSHTGTNTIYF
TRBV6-5	NA	TRBJ1-1	NA	TGTGCCAGCAGTTTCGAGGTGAACACTGAAGCTTTCTTT	CASSFEVNTEAFF
TRBV6-6	TRBD1	TRBJ2-3	NA	TGTGCCAGCAGCCCCGGGACAGGCACAGATACGCAGTATTTT	CASSPGTGTDTQYF
TRBV18	NA	TRBJ2-2	NA	TGTGCCAGCTCATCCCAGGGGTCCGGGGAGCTGTTTTTT	CASSSQGSGELFF
TRBV7-8	TRBD1	TRBJ2-7	NA	TGTGCCAGCAGCGGCACTCGGACAGGGAGAAACTCCTACGAGCAGTACTTC	CASSGTRTGRNSYEQYF
TRBV10-1	NA	TRBJ2-7	few	TGCGCCAGCAGTGAGACCGGGGACTACGAGCAGTACTTC	CASSETGDYEQYF
TRBV5-8	NA	TRBJ2-7	NA	TGTGCCAGCACCAAAGCGGGACATCAGGTAGTGGGATCCTACGAGCAGTACTTC	CASTKAGHQVVGSYEQYF
TRBV15	NA	TRBJ2-5	NA	TGTGCCACCAGCAGAGATCAAACCTCTACAGAGACCCAGTACTTC	CATSRDQTSTETQYF
TRBV2	NA	TRBJ2-2	NA	TGTGCCAGCAGGGGGGGACGGGACACCGGGGAGCTGTTTTTT	CASRGGRDTGELFF
TRBV5-1	TRBD1	TRBJ1-1	NA	TGCGCCAGCTACTTCACAGGGGGCGCGGGGACTGAAGCTTTCTTT	CASYFTGGAGTEAFF
TRBV28	NA	TRBJ1-1	NA	TGTGCCAGCCCCCGAAGTACGGGGGGCGGGAGTGTCGGTGGCACTGAAGCTTTCTTT	CASPRSTGGGSVGGTEAFF
TRBV28	TRBD2	TRBJ2-1	NA	TGTGCCAGCGAACCGGGGGGGGTCTCCTACAATGAGCAGTTCTTC	CASEPGGVSYNEQFF
TRBV30	NA	TRBJ1-1	NA	TGTGCCTGGAGTAACAGCCTGAACACTGAAGCTTTCTTT	CAWSNSLNTEAFF
TRBV2	TRBD2	TRBJ2-3	NA	TGTGCCAGCAGCGGGACTAGTGGAGATACGCAGTATTTT	CASSGTSGDTQYF
TRBV11-2	NA	TRBJ1-2	NA	TGTGCCAGCAGCTCGATCACCGACAGGTATTATGGCTACACCTTC	CASSSITDRYYGYTF
TRBV28	NA	TRBJ1-6	NA	TGTGCCAGCAGACTGGACAGACTTTACTCACCCCTCCACTTT	CASRLDRLYSPLHF
TRBV7-6	NA	TRBJ1-1	NA	TGTGCCAGCAGCTTAGGACAGACCCCGAGCACTGAAGCTTTCTTT	CASSLGQTPSTEAFF
TRBV2	TRBD1	TRBJ2-7	NA	TGTGCCAGCAGTTTGGGACAGGGGGACTACGAGCAGTACTTC	CASSLGQGDYEQYF
TRBV27	NA	TRBJ2-7	NA	TGTGCCAGCAGTTTGAGTCTAGTGGGACAGCAGTACTTC	CASSLSLVGQQYF
TRBV6-1	TRBD1	TRBJ1-2	NA	TGTGCCAGCAGTTCCGGGACAGCGGCCGATGGCTACACCTTC	CASSSGTAADGYTF
TRBV30	NA	TRBJ1-1	NA	TGTGCCTGGAGTGATGTAGGGGGGATGAACACTGAAGCTTTCTTT	CAWSDVGGMNTEAFF
TRBV6-1	TRBD1	TRBJ1-5	NA	TGTGCCAGCAGTCTACGCAGGGGGCAGGCTCAGCCCCAGCATTTT	CASSLRRGQAQPQHF
TRBV14	TRBD1	TRBJ1-6	NA	TGTGCCAGCAGCCAACGGACAGGTTTTAATTCACCCCTCCACTTT	CASSQRTGFNSPLHF
TRBV9	NA	TRBJ1-2	NA	TGTGCCAGCAGCGTAGGGGCCCTTACCCCAAACTATGGCTACACCTTC	CASSVGALTPNYGYTF
TRBV14	NA	TRBJ2-1	NA	TGTGCCAGCAGCCAAGGACGAAGGGTCCAAGGGCAGTTCTTC	CASSQGRRVQGQFF
TRBV28	NA	TRBJ1-6	few	TGTGCCAGCAGTTTGACAGGTCCAAATTCACCCCTCCACTTT	CASSLTGPNSPLHF
TRBV5-1	NA	TRBJ1-4	NA	TGCGCCAGCAGCTTAAGGGGTAATGAAAAACTGTTTTTT	CASSLRGNEKLFF
TRBV5-4	NA	TRBJ2-1	NA	TGTGCCAGCAGCGCCCAACAGGGACACAATGAGCAGTTCTTC	CASSAQQGHNEQFF
TRBV6-1	NA	TRBJ1-5	NA	TGTGCCAGCAGTTGGGACCTCAATCAGCCCCAGCATTTT	CASSWDLNQPQHF
TRBV10-1	NA	TRBJ2-7	NA	TGCGCCAGCAGTGACCCGGACAGCTCCTACGAGCAGTACTTC	CASSDPDSSYEQYF